This is a list of T cell receptor beta chains from one sample in a study of OX40 agonist ivuxolimab in advanced cancers. Profiled with immunoSEQ multiplex PCR; TCRdb holds only in-frame clones, not every one. Of 90,000 to 95,000 clones listed, 80% to 90% were seen once; the top ten hold about 4.5%. This material consisted of CD4+ or CD8+ T cells sorted from blood, taken in a trial of the OX40 agonist ivuxolimab. These receptors all come from an adult with an advanced solid tumor such as melanoma, head and neck, liver or kidney cancer. The CDR3 runs from the conserved cysteine through the conserved F or W. Each record gives: D gene, clone size, V gene, CDR3 length, J gene, CDR3 DNA, CDR3 protein. A D gene is named only where the DNA matches it firmly. The size field is filled for only some rows; it gives once, few, many or a size class.

TRBD1	once	TRBV6-5	14	TRBJ1-4	TGTGCCAGCAGAGGGACAGGGCTTAATGAAAAACTGTTTTTT	CASRGTGLNEKLFF
.	.	TRBV11-2	15	TRBJ2-1	TGTGCCAGCAGCTTCTCCGGGACCTATAACAATGAGCAGTTCTTC	CASSFSGTYNNEQFF
TRBD2	.	TRBV29-1	16	TRBJ2-3	TGCAGCGTTGAGGGGGGAGGGAGAATTAAGCATGATACGCAGTATTTT	CSVEGGGRIKHDTQYF
.	.	TRBV9	17	TRBJ2-1	TGTGCCAGCAGCGCCCGAATAGCGAGGAGCTCCTACAATGAGCAGTTCTTC	CASSARIARSSYNEQFF
.	.	TRBV6-1	15	TRBJ2-3	TGTGCCAGCAGTGAGGCGGGACTTCTGCGGAATACGCAGTATTTT	CASSEAGLLRNTQYF
.	.	TRBV27	16	TRBJ1-4	TGTGCCAGCAGTAGGGCCAGGGATGGAGGTAATGAAAAACTGTTTTTT	CASSRARDGGNEKLFF
TRBD1	few	TRBV19	14	TRBJ1-5	TGTGCCAGTAGAACAGGACAGGGGAGGCAGCCCCAGCATTTT	CASRTGQGRQPQHF
.	once	TRBV6-1	12	TRBJ2-7	TGTGCCAGCACCGGGCTCCCCTACGAGCAGCACTTC	CASTGLPYEQHF
.	.	TRBV7-2	13	TRBJ1-1	TGTGCCAGCACCCGAATGATGAACACTGAAGCTTTCTTT	CASTRMMNTEAFF
.	.	TRBV28	16	TRBJ2-2	TGTGCCAGCAGTTTAGGAGGGGGACGGAACACCGGGGAGCTGTTTTTT	CASSLGGGRNTGELFF
TRBD2	.	TRBV7-9	19	TRBJ2-1	TGTGCCAGCAGCCCGGGGAGGACTAGCGGGAGGGAGACATACAATGAGCAGTTCTTC	CASSPGRTSGRETYNEQFF
.	.	TRBV2	18	TRBJ1-5	TGTGCCAGCAGTGAAGCACTGCTGGCAGGAGAGAGCAATCAGCCCCAGCATTTT	CASSEALLAGESNQPQHF
.	.	TRBV21-1	22	TRBJ2-5	TGTGCCAGCAGCAAAAGTAAATCCCGCCGTCTATGTAGCGGGAGGGCCGCCGAGACCCAGTACTTC	CASSKSKSRRLCSGRAAETQYF
.	few	TRBV27	15	TRBJ2-3	TGTGCCAGCAGTCTTGGACGGAGTAGCACAGATACGCAGTATTTT	CASSLGRSSTDTQYF
.	.	TRBV5-8	13	TRBJ1-1	TGTGCCAGCAGCCAGACAGGGAACACTGAAGCTTTCTTT	CASSQTGNTEAFF
.	.	TRBV15	16	TRBJ2-5	TGTGCCACCAGCAGAGATGGGGGCCTCCCGGGGGAGACCCAGTACTTC	CATSRDGGLPGETQYF
.	.	TRBV5-1	14	TRBJ2-2	TGCGCCAGCGGCTGGACAGTTAACACCGGGGAGCTGTTTTTT	CASGWTVNTGELFF
.	.	TRBV5-1	16	TRBJ1-3	TGCGCCAGCAGCCGCGACTTCAGCCCCTCTGGAAACACCATATATTTT	CASSRDFSPSGNTIYF
.	.	TRBV5-1	17	TRBJ2-5	TGCGCCAGCAGCCCTGGGGGGCAGTTCTGGGTCGGGGAGACCCAGTACTTC	CASSPGGQFWVGETQYF
.	.	TRBV18	14	TRBJ1-4	TGTGCCAGCTCACCAGGGGGTACTAATGAAAAACTGTTTTTT	CASSPGGTNEKLFF
.	.	TRBV19	14	TRBJ1-2	TGTGCCAGTAGTATTGGGGGGGCTAACTATGGCTACACCTTC	CASSIGGANYGYTF
.	.	TRBV5-1	13	TRBJ1-1	TGCGCCAGCAGCTCTGGTAGGTACACTGAAGCTTTCTTT	CASSSGRYTEAFF
.	.	TRBV19	17	TRBJ2-6	TGTGCCAGTGCTCCGGGACGGATAAACTCTGGGGCCAACGTCCTGACTTTC	CASAPGRINSGANVLTF
.	.	TRBV5-4	16	TRBJ1-4	TGTGCCAGCAGCTTGGGTCTGGGGGCTGGTAATGAAAAACTGTTTTTT	CASSLGLGAGNEKLFF
.	.	TRBV28	12	TRBJ1-1	TGTGCCAGCAGTTTACAGACTCCGGAAGCTTTCTTT	CASSLQTPEAFF
TRBD1	.	TRBV28	15	TRBJ1-4	TGTGCCAGCAGTTTCGGACAGGGGGCAATCGAAAAACTGTTTTTT	CASSFGQGAIEKLFF
TRBD2	.	TRBV5-1	15	TRBJ2-3	TGCGCCAGCAGCTTGGTACTAGCGGGAGAAGATACGCAGTATTTT	CASSLVLAGEDTQYF
TRBD1	.	TRBV18	14	TRBJ1-2	TGTGCCAGCTCGTCCGGGACAGTTGCCTATGGCTACACCTTC	CASSSGTVAYGYTF
.	.	TRBV27	13	TRBJ1-1	TGTGCCAGCAGTTTTTCGAAGAACACTGAAGCTTTCTTT	CASSFSKNTEAFF
TRBD1	.	TRBV7-2	14	TRBJ2-1	TGTGCCAGCAGCGGACAGGGCCACTACAATGAGCAGTTCTTC	CASSGQGHYNEQFF
TRBD2	.	TRBV28	15	TRBJ2-1	TGTGCCAGCAGTTCCTCACTAGCGGGAGGGTCCCCTACCGTCTTC	CASSSSLAGGSPTVF
.	.	TRBV7-9	15	TRBJ1-5	TGTGCCAGCAGCTCGAAGGGAGGGAGCAATCAGCCCCAGCATTTT	CASSSKGGSNQPQHF
TRBD1	.	TRBV7-2	14	TRBJ1-2	TGTGCCAGCAGCCCCGTTCCTAGGGGGCAGGGCTACACCTTC	CASSPVPRGQGYTF
.	once	TRBV11-2	17	TRBJ1-3	TGTGCCAGCCGTAGTATACGGGAAAAGAAGGGGAGTAACACCATATATTTT	CASRSIREKKGSNTIYF
.	.	TRBV10-3	14	TRBJ1-3	TGTGCCATCAGTGGACAGACCAGTGGAAACACCATATATTTT	CAISGQTSGNTIYF
.	.	TRBV11-2	13	TRBJ1-2	TGTGCCAGCAGCTTAGGGGGGCGGGATGGCTACACCTTC	CASSLGGRDGYTF
TRBD2	once	TRBV5-1	13	TRBJ2-1	TGCGCCAGCAGCTTGGGGACTAGGAATGAGCAGTTCTTC	CASSLGTRNEQFF
TRBD2	.	TRBV5-1	16	TRBJ2-1	TGCGCCAGCAGGTCTAGCGGGGGGAGCTCCTACAATGAGCAGTTCTTC	CASRSSGGSSYNEQFF
.	.	TRBV10-3	14	TRBJ1-4	TGTGCCATCAGCCCAGGGACCGAGAATGAAAAACTGTTTTTT	CAISPGTENEKLFF
.	.	TRBV4-1	17	TRBJ1-2	TGCGCCAGCAGCCCAACAGCGGCCCCGGATGATAACTATGGCTACACCTTC	CASSPTAAPDDNYGYTF
TRBD1	.	TRBV15	15	TRBJ1-6	TGTGCCACCAGCGTCCGACAGGGGGATCGATCACCCCTCCACTTT	CATSVRQGDRSPLHF
.	.	TRBV4-2	13	TRBJ2-5	TGTGCCAGCAGCCAAGAGTTCCTAGAGACCCAGTACTTC	CASSQEFLETQYF
.	.	TRBV28	16	TRBJ1-1	TGTGCCAGCAGTTCCCCGACCCTTCGAAGGGACACTGAAGCTTTCTTT	CASSSPTLRRDTEAFF
.	.	TRBV11-3	14	TRBJ2-5	TGTGCCAGCAGCCCCCAATCTCGCCAAGAGACCCAGTACTTC	CASSPQSRQETQYF
.	.	TRBV9	13	TRBJ1-4	TGTGCCAGCTCACGGGCAACTAATGAAAAACTGTTTTTT	CASSRATNEKLFF
.	.	TRBV7-8	14	TRBJ1-4	TGTGCCAGCAGCTTAGGAACAGCTAATGAAAAACTGTTTTTT	CASSLGTANEKLFF